A single sample gave rise to the 10 T cell receptor beta chains below, sequenced in a study of response to subunit inactivated influenza vaccine. TCRdb called the RT-PCR reads again in MiXCR, with one record for every CDR3 protein. This table has roughly 670,000 distinct CDR3 sequences, 13% to 15% appearing once. Sequencing was performed on PBMCs from blood, taken around two weeks before vaccination. These TCRs come from a man between 45 and 60 years old who received an inactivated influenza vaccine.

The chain joins TRBV20-1 to TRBJ1-2; D is undetermined. Per germline, CDR1 DFQATT and CDR2 SNEGSKA (reference sequence). The CDR3 extends over 14 amino acids. V was shortened by 0 bases and J by 6 bases, with 14 bases between the two germline ends. CDR3 region: CSARDFVIYHGYTF. The CDR3 DNA sequence: TGCAGTGCTAGAGATTTCGTGATCTACCATGGCTACACCTTC.

There are a few counts of this clonotype. V and J are TRBV4-1 and TRBJ2-2; D gene ambiguous. The CDR3 is 16 residues long. V lost 0 bases to trimming and J lost 1 base, with 9 bases between them. The germline V gene encodes CDR1 MGHRA and CDR2 YSYEKL. CDR3 DNA sequence: TGCGCCAGCAGCCAAGAACGGTTCCTGAACACCGGGGAGCTGTTTTTT. This encodes CASSQERFLNTGELFF.

A few counts support this clonotype. V is TRBV5-1 and J is TRBJ2-1, with TRBD2 matching over 14 bases. The CDR3 loop spans 17 amino acids. CDR1 is SGHRS, CDR2 YFSETQ, per germline. V lost 3 bases and J lost 7; bases outside the gene matches: 9. The CDR3, as DNA: TGCGCCAGCAGCTCCCCCTGGACTAGCGGGGGGCAAAATGAGCAGTTCTTC. Encoded protein: CASSSPWTSGGQNEQFF.

This clonotype showed up just a few times. The rearrangement joins TRBV5-6 to TRBJ2-3; TRBD2 matches 9 bases. CDR3 length equals 17 residues. With V trimmed by 3 bases and J by 2 bases, 10 bases remained unmatched. The germline V gene has CDR1 SGHDT and CDR2 YYEEEE. DNA for the CDR3: TGTGCCAGCAGCTCCACCCGGGGACTAGCATCCACAGATACGCAGTATTTT. This codes for CASSSTRGLASTDTQYF.

The chain recombines TRBV6-2 or TRBV6-3 with TRBJ2-1; D call uncertain. Between the trimmed V and J ends, which lost 5 bases and 7 bases, there was a span of 15 bases. The CDR3 is 14 amino acids. Germline loops: CDR1 MNHEY, CDR2 SVGEGT. In DNA, the CDR3 is TGTGCCAGCAGTCAAAATAGACTTGTTAATGAGCAGTTCTTC. Translating gives CASSQNRLVNEQFF.

There are a few counts of this clonotype. The V call is TRBV27, the J call TRBJ2-6; D not resolved. This CDR3 contains 16 residues. V was clipped by 4 bases and J by 0 bases, with 10 bases between them. The V gene's germline CDR1 is MNHEY and CDR2 SMNVEV (reference sequence). Here the CDR3 reads CASSYLGFSGANVLTF. As DNA, the CDR3 is TGTGCCAGCAGTTACTTGGGATTCTCTGGGGCCAACGTCCTGACTTTC.

This clonotype was observed a handful of times. The rearrangement uses TRBV6-2 or TRBV6-3 and TRBJ2-3, with TRBD2 identical over 7 bases. J lost 1 base, V lost 2 bases, and 6 bases had no gene match. The CDR3 contains 16 residues. The germline gives CDR1 MNHEY, CDR2 SVGEGT. CDR3 nucleotide sequence: TGTGCCAGCAGTTACGGCGGGGGTCTTGGCACAGATACGCAGTATTTT. It yields the protein CASSYGGGLGTDTQYF.

In this sample, this clonotype turned up a few times. This rearrangement joins TRBV28 to TRBJ2-7; maybe TRBD1 (6 bases). CDR1 MDHEN and CDR2 SYDVKM come from the germline V gene. The CDR3 length is 14 residues. Trimming removed 6 bases at V and 4 bases at J, with 16 bases between. CDR3 amino acids: CASSTPGTSYEQYF. The CDR3 DNA follows: TGTGCCAGCAGCACCCCCGGGACATCTTACGAGCAGTACTTC. Supplemented by reference TRBV28 and TRBJ2-7, the full variable domain reads DVKVTQSSRYLVKRTGEKVFLECVQDMDHENMFWYRQDPGLGLRLIYFSYDVKMKEKGDIPEGYSVSREKKERFSLILESASTNQTSMYLCASSTPGTSYEQYFGPGTRLTVT.

This clonotype turned up a few times. V usage is TRBV6-2 or TRBV6-3 and J usage is TRBJ2-1; weak D call: TRBD2 (6 bases). CDR1 is MNHEY, CDR2 SVGEGT, per germline. V was trimmed by 2 bases and J by 7 bases, leaving 15 bases between them. The CDR3 runs 15 residues. The CDR3 spells CASSYPTGGGNEQFF. Written as DNA, the CDR3 is TGTGCCAGCAGTTACCCGACCGGTGGGGGGAATGAGCAGTTCTTC.

The rearrangement joins TRBV20-1 to TRBJ2-1; 8 positions agree with TRBD2. Germline lookup yields CDR1 DFQATT and CDR2 SNEGSKA (reference sequence). CDR3 length equals 15 residues. With V trimmed by 6 bases and J by 3 bases, 10 bases remained unmatched. CDR3 protein: CSAPRATSVYNEQFF. Here the CDR3 DNA reads TGCAGTGCCCCCCGGGCGACTAGCGTCTACAATGAGCAGTTCTTC.